This TCR beta chain was observed in a study of PD-L1 blockade in urothelial cancer. Study-wide context: Male sex and bladder-origin urothelial cancer characterized about 85% of the roughly 29 patients. Among blood samples, the median T cell count was roughly 150,000. Patients' histories included 0 to 3 prior chemotherapy regimens. Overall study findings and caveats: Better progression-free and overall survival followed lower pretreatment blood clonality.

Germline CDR1 is KGHSH and CDR2 is LQKENI. V lost 5 bases, J lost 0 bases, and 11 bases lay in between. The CDR3 totals 15 residues. About this clone: Its antigen is not known.

Data came from immunoSEQ multiplex PCR; TCRdb stores just in-frame clones and leaves some out. The table lists over 45,000 clones, about 86% of them singletons. The sequence was collected from a man aged 50 to 60 with urothelial cancer. The sequences come from PBMCs, collected around atezolizumab (anti-PD-L1) treatment. V usage is TRBV18 and J usage is TRBJ1-5; D perhaps matches TRBD1 (6 bases). CDR3 loop: CASSDRTASNQPQHF. The DNA of the CDR3 is TGTGCCAGCTCAGATAGGACAGCTAGCAATCAGCCCCAGCATTTT.